This TCR beta chain comes out of a study of shared clonotypes between healthy human individuals. Assay used: immunoSEQ multiplex PCR; TCRdb lists only in-frame clones, some missing. The sample shows about 520,000 clones, over 70% of them seen only once. The V and J ends lost 10 bases and 0 bases, in that order; junction bases with no gene match: 10. Germline CDR1 reads ENHRY; CDR2 reads SYGVKD. The CDR3 length is 16 residues. The clonotype comes from a woman in her thirties or forties in good health. Some clones in this sample may be carry-over from other donors' samples. The V and J genes are TRBV10-3 and TRBJ2-3, with 10 bases fitting TRBD2. The sample taken for sequencing was PBMCs. CDR3 sequence reads: CATSSGRGASTDTQYF. CDR3 nucleotides: TGTGCCACTTCTAGCGGGAGAGGCGCTAGCACAGATACGCAGTATTTT.